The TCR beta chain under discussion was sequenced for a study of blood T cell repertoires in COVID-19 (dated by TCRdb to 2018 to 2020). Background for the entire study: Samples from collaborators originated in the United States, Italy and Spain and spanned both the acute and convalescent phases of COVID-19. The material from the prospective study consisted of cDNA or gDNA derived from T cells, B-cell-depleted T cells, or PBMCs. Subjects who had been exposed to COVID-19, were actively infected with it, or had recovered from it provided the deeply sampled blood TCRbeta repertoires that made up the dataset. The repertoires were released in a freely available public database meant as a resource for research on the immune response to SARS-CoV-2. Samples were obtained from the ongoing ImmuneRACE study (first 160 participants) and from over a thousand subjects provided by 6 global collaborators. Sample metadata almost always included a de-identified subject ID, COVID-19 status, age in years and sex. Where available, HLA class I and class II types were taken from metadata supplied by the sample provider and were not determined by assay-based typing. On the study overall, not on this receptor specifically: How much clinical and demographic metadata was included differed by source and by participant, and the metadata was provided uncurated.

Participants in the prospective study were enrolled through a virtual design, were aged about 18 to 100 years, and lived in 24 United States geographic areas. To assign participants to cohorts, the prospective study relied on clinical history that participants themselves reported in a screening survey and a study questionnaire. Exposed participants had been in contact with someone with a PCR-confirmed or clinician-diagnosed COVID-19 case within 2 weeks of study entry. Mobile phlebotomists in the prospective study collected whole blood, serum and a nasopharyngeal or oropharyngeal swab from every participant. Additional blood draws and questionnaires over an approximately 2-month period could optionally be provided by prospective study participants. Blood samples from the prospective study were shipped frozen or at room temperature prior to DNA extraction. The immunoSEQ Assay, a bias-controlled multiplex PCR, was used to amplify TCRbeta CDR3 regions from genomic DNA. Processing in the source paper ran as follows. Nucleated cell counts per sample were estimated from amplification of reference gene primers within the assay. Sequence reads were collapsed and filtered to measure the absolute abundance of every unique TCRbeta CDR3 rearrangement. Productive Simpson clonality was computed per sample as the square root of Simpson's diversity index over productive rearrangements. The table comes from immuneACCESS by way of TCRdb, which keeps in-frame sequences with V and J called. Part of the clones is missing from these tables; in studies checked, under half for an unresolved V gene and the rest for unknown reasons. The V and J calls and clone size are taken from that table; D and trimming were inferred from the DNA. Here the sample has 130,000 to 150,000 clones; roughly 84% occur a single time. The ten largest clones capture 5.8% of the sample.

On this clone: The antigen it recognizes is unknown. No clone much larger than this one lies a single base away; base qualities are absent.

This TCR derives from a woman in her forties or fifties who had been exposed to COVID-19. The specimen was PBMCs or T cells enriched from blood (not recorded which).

The DNA sequence is as follows: TGTGCCAGTAGTATGGTGGTAGGGACAGGGGCCGAAAAACTGTTTTTT. Its protein product is CASSMVVGTGAEKLFF. The V gene is TRBV19 and the J gene is TRBJ1-4, with 10 bases aligning to TRBD1. V loses 3 bases at its end and J loses 8 bases; junction bases beyond the gene matches: 9. The germline V gene (reference sequence) specifies LNHDA as CDR1 and SQIVND as CDR2. CDR3 length: 16 amino acids, cysteine to phenylalanine. Just the 48-base CDR3 DNA is kept, in frame starting at base 1.